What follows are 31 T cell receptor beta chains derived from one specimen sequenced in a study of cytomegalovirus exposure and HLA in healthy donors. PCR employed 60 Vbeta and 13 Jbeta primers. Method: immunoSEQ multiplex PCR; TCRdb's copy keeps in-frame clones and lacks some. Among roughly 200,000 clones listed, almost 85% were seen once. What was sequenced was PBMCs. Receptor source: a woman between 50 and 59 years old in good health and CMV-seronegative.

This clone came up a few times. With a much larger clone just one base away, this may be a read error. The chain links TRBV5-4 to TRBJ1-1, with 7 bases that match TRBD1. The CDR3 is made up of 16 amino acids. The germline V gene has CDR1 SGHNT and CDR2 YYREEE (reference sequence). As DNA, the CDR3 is TGTGCCGGCAGCTTGGCCCCGATCCAGGGGGGAACTGAAGCTTTCTTT. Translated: CAGSLAPIQGGTEAFF. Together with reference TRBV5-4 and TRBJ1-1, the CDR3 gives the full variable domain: ETGVTQSPTHLIKTRGQQVTLRCSSQSGHNTVSWYQQALGQGPQFIFQYYREEENGRGNFPPRFSGLQFPNYSSELNVNALELDDSALYLCAGSLAPIQGGTEAFFGQGTRLTVV.

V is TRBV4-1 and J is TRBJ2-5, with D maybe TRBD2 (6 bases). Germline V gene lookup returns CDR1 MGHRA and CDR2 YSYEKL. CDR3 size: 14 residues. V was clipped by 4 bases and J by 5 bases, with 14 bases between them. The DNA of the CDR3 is TGCGCCAGCAGCCCCGGGGGTGGTTCGGAGACCCAGTACTTC. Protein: CASSPGGGSETQYF.

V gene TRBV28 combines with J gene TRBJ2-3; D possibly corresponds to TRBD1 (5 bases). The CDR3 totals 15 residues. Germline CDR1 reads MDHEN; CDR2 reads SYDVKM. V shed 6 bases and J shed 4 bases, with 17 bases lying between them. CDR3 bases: TGTGCCAGCAGCCCCCCCCAGGGCGGTTCAGATACGCAGTATTTT. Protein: CASSPPQGGSDTQYF.

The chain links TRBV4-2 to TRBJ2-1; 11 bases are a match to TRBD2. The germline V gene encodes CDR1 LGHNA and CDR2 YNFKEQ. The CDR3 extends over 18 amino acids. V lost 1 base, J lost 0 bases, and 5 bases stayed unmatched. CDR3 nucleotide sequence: TGTGCCAGCAGCCAAGGCCTAGCGGGAGGAAGCTCCTACAATGAGCAGTTCTTC. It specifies CASSQGLAGGSSYNEQFF.

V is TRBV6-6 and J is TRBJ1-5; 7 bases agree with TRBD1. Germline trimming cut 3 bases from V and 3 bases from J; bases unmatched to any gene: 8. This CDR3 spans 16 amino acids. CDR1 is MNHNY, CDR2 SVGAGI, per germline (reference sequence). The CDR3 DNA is TGTGCCAGCAGTTATCCGCCGGGACAGCCCAATCAGCCCCAGCATTTT. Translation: CASSYPPGQPNQPQHF.

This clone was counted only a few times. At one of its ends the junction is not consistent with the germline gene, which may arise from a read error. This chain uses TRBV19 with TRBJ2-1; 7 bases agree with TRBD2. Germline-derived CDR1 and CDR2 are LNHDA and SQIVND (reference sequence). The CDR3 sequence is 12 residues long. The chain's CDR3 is CASSIGLAEIIF. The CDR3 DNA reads TGTGCCAGTAGTATCGGCCTAGCGGAGATCATCTTC.

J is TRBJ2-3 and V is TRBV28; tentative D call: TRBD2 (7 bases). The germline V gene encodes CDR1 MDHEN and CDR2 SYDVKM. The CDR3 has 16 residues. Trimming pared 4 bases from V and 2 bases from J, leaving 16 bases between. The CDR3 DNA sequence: TGTGCCAGCAGTTCGGGAGGACAGATATTCACAGATACGCAGTATTTT. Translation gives CASSSGGQIFTDTQYF. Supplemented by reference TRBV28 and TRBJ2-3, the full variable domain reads DVKVTQSSRYLVKRTGEKVFLECVQDMDHENMFWYRQDPGLGLRLIYFSYDVKMKEKGDIPEGYSVSREKKERFSLILESASTNQTSMYLCASSSGGQIFTDTQYFGPGTRLTVL.

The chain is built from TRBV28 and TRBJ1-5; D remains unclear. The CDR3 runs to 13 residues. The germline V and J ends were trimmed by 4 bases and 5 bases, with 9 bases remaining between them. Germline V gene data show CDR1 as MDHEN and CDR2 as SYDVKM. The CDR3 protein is CASSSTRHQPQHF. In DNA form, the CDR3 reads TGTGCCAGCAGTTCCACGCGGCATCAGCCCCAGCATTTT.

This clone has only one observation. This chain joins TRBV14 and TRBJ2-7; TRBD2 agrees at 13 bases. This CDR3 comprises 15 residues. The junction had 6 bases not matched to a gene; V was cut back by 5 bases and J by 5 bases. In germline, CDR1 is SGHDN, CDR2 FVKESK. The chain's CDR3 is CASSERLAGGDEQYF. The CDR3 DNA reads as TGTGCCAGCAGCGAGAGACTAGCGGGAGGTGACGAGCAGTACTTC.

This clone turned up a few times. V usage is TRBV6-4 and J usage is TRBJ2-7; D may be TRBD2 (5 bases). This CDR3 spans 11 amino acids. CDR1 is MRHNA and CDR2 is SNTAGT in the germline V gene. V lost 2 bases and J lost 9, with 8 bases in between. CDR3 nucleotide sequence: TGTGCCAGCAGTGACGAGGACTGGCAGTACTTC. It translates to CASSDEDWQYF.

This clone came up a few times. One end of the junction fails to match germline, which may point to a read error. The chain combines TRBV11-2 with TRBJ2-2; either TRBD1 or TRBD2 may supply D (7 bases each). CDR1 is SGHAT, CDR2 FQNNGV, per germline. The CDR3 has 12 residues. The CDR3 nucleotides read TGTGCCGGCAGGGGGGGAACCGGGGAGCTGTTTTTT. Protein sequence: CAGRGGTGELFF. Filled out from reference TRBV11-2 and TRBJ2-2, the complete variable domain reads EAGVAQSPRYKIIEKRQSVAFWCNPISGHATLYWYQQILGQGPKLLIQFQNNGVVDDSQLPKDRFSAERLKGVDSTLKIQPAKLEDSAVYLCAGRGGTGELFFGEGSRLTVL.

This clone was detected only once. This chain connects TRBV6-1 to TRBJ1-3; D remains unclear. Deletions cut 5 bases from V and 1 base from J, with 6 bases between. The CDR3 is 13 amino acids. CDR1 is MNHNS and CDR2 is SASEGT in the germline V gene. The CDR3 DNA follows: TGTGCCAGCAGTCGAGGTTCTGGAAACACCATATATTTT. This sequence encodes CASSRGSGNTIYF.

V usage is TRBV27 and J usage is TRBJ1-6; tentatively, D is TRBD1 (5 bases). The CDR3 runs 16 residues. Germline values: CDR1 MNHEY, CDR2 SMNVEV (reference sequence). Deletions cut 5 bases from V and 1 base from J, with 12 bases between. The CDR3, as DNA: TGTGCCAGCAGTGGAAGTTCAGGGTCCTATAATTCACCCCTCCACTTT. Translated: CASSGSSGSYNSPLHF.

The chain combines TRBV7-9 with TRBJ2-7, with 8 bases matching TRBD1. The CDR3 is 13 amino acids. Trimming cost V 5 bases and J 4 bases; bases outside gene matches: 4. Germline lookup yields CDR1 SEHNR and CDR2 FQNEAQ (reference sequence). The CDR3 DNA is TGTGCCAGCAGCCCGACAGGGGTTTACGAGCAGTACTTC. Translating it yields CASSPTGVYEQYF. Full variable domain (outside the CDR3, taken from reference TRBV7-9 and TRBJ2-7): DTGVSQNPRHKITKRGQNVTFRCDPISEHNRLYWYRQTLGQGPEFLTYFQNEAQLEKSRLLSDRFSAERPKGSFSTLEIQRTEQGDSAMYLCASSPTGVYEQYFGPGTRLTVT.

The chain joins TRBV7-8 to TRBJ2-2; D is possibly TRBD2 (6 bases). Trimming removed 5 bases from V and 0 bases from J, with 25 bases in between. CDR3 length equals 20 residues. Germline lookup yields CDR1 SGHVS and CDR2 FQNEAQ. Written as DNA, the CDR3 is TGTGCCAGCAGCAGACGGGGTATCGGGGGAGTAGGACCGAACACCGGGGAGCTGTTTTTT. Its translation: CASSRRGIGGVGPNTGELFF.

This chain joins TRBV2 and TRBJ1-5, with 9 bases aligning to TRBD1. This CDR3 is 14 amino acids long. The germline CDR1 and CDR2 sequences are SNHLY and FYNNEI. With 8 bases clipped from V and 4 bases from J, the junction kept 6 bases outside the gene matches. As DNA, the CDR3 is TGTGCCAGCTGGTCCGGGACAGGGAATCAGCCCCAGCATTTT. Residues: CASWSGTGNQPQHF.

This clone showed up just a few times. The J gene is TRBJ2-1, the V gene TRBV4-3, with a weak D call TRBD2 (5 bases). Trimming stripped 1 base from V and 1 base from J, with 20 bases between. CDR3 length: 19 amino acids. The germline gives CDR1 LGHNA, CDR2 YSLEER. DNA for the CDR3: TGCGCCAGCAGCCAAGCACACGCGGCTAGCACTGGGTCCTACAATGAGCAGTTCTTC. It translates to CASSQAHAASTGSYNEQFF.

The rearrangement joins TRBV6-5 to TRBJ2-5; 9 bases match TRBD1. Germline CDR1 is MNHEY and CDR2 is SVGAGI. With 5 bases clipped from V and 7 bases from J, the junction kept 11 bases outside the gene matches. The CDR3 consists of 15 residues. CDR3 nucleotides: TGTGCCAGCAGTATCACGGGACAGGGCAGCGCGACCCAGTACTTC. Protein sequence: CASSITGQGSATQYF.

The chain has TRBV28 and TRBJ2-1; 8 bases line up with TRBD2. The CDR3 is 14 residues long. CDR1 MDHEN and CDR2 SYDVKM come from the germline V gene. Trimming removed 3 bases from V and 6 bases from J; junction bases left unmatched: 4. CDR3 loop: CASSFLAGANEQFF. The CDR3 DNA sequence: TGTGCCAGCAGTTTTCTAGCGGGTGCCAATGAGCAGTTCTTC. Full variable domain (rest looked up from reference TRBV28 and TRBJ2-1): DVKVTQSSRYLVKRTGEKVFLECVQDMDHENMFWYRQDPGLGLRLIYFSYDVKMKEKGDIPEGYSVSREKKERFSLILESASTNQTSMYLCASSFLAGANEQFFGPGTRLTVL.

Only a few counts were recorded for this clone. CDR3 sequence: CASSQDPLGIRTQYF. CDR3 sequence (DNA): TGTGCCAGCAGCCAAGACCCTCTAGGTATACGGACCCAGTACTTC. This rearrangement joins TRBV14 to TRBJ2-5; no clear D gene. This CDR3 has 15 amino acids. CDR1 SGHDN and CDR2 FVKESK come from the germline V gene. V lost 0 bases and J 7 bases, leaving 15 bases between the germline ends.

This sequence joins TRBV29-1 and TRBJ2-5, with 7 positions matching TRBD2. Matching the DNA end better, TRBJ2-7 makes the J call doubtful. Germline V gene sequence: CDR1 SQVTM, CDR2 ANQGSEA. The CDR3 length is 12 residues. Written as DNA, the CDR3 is TGCAGCGTTGTGGCGGGGGCCTACGAGCAGTACTTC. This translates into CSVVAGAYEQYF.

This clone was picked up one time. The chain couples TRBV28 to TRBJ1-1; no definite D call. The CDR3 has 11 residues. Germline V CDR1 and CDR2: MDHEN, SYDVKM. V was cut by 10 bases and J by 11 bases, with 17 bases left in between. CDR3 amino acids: CAIIGASEAFF. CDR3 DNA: TGTGCCATCATAGGAGCCTCAGAGGCTTTCTTT.

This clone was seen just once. CDR3 sequence reads: CASSDRGYNQPQHF. CDR3 in DNA: TGTGCCAGCAGCGACAGGGGGTACAATCAGCCCCAGCATTTT. The chain couples TRBV6-1 to TRBJ1-5; 9 bases are a match to TRBD1. V shed 6 bases, J shed 3 bases, and the junction held 3 bases outside the gene matches. Germline assignment: CDR1 MNHNS and CDR2 SASEGT. The CDR3 is 14 amino acids.

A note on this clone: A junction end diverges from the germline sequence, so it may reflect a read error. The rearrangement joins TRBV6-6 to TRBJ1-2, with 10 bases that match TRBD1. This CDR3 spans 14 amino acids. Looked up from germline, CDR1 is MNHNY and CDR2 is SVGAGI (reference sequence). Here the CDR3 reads CASSYTPGTGEGEF. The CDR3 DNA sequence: TGTGCCAGCAGTTACACCCCCGGGACAGGGGAGGGGGAGTTC.

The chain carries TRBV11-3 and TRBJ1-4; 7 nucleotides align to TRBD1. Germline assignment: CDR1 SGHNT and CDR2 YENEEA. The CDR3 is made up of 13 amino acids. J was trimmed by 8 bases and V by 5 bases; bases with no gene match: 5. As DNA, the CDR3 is TGTGCCAGCAGCAAAACAGGGGCGGAAAAACTGTTTTTT. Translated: CASSKTGAEKLFF. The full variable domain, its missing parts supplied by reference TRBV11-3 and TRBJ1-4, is EAGVVQSPRYKIIEKKQPVAFWCNPISGHNTLYWYLQNLGQGPELLIRYENEEAVDDSQLPKDRFSAERLKGVDSTLKIQPAELGDSAVYLCASSKTGAEKLFFGSGTQLSVL.

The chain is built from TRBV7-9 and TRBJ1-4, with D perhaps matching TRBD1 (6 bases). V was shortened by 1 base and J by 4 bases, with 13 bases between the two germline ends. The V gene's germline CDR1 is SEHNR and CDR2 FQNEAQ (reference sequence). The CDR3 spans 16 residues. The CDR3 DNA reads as TGTGCCAGCAGCTTAGGAGCGGGACACATTAATGAAAAACTGTTTTTT. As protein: CASSLGAGHINEKLFF.

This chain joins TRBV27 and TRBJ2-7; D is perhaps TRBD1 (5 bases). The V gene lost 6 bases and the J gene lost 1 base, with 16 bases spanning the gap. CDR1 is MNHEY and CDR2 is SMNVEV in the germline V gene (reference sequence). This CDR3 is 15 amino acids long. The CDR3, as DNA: TGTGCCAGCAGCCCAAGCAGGGCGAGGTCCTACGAGCAGTACTTC. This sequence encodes CASSPSRARSYEQYF.

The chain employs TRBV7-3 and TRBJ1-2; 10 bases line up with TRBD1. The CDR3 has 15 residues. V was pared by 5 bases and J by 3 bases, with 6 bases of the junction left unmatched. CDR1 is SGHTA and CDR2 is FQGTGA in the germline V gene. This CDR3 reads CASSPAGTGDYGYTF. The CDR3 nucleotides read TGTGCCAGCAGCCCAGCCGGGACAGGGGACTATGGCTACACCTTC.

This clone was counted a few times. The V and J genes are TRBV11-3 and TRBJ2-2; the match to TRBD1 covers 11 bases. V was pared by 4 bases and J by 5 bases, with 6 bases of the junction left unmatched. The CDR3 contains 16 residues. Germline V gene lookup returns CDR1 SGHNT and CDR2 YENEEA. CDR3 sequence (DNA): TGTGCCAGCAGCTCACCTGGGACAGGGGGGACCGGGGAGCTGTTTTTT. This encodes CASSSPGTGGTGELFF.

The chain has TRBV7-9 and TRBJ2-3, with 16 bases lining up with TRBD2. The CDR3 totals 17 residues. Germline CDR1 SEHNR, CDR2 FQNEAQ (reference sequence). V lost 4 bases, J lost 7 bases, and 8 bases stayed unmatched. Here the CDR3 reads CASSSDPGLAGGYTQYF. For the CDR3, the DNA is TGTGCCAGCAGCTCAGATCCGGGACTAGCGGGAGGGTATACGCAGTATTTT.

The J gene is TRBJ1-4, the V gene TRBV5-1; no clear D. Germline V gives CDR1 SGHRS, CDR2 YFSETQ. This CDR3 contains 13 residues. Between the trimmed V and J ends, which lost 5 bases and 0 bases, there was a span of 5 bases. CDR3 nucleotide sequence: TGCGCCAGCAGAACAGCAACTAATGAAAAACTGTTTTTT. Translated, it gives CASRTATNEKLFF.